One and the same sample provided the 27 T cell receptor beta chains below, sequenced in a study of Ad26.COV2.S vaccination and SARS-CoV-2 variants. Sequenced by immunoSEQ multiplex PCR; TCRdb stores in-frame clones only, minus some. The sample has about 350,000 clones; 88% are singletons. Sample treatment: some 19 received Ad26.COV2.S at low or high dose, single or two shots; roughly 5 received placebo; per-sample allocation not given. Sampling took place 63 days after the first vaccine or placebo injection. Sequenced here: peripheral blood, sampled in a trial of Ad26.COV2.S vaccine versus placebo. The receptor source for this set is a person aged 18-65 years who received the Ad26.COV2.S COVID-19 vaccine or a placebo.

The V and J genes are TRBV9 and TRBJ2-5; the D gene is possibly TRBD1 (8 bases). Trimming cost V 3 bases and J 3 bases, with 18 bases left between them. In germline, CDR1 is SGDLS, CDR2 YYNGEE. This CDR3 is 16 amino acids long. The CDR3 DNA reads TGTGCCAGCAGCGCTACAGGGGGGGTTGGCAAAGAGACCCAGTACTTC. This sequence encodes CASSATGGVGKETQYF.

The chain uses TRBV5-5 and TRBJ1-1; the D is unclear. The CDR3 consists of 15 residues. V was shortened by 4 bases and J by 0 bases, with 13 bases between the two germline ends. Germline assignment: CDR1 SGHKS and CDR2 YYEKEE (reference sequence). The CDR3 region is CASSPTWRLNTEAFF. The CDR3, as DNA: TGTGCCAGCAGCCCTACGTGGAGGTTGAACACTGAAGCTTTCTTT. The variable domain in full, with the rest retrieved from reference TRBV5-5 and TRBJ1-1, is DAGVTQSPTHLIKTRGQQVTLRCSPISGHKSVSWYQQVLGQGPQFIFQYYEKEERGRGNFPDRFSARQFPNYSSELNVNALLLGDSALYLCASSPTWRLNTEAFFGQGTRLTVV.

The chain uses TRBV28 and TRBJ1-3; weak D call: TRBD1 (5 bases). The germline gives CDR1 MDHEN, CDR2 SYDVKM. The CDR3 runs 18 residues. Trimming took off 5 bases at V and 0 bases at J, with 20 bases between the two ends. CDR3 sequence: CASSPLGKGRTSGNTIYF. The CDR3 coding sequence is TGTGCCAGCAGTCCCCTAGGGAAGGGACGCACCTCTGGAAACACCATATATTTT.

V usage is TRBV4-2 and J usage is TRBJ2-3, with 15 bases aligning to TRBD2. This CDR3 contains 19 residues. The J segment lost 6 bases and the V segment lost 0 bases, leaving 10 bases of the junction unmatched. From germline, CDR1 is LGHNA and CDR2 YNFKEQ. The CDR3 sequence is CASSQEGRTSGGARDTQYF. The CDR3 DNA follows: TGTGCCAGCAGCCAAGAAGGCCGGACTAGCGGGGGGGCCAGGGATACGCAGTATTTT.

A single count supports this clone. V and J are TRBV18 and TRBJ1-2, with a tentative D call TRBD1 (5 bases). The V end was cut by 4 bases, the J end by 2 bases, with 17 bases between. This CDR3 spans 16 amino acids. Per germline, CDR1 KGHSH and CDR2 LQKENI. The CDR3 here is CASSLPLRDYNYGYTF. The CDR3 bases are TGTGCCAGCTCACTGCCGCTCAGGGATTACAACTATGGCTACACCTTC.

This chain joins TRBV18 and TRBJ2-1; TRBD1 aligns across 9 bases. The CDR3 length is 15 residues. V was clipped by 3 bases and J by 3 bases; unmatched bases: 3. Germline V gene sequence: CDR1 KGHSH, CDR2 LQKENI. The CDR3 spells CASSPWDRVYNEQFF. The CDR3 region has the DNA TGTGCCAGCTCACCCTGGGACAGGGTCTACAATGAGCAGTTCTTC.

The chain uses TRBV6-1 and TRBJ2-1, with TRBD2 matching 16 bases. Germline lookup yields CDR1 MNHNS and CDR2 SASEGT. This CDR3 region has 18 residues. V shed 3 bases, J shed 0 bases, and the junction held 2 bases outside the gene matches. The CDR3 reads CASSEGLAGGGSYNEQFF. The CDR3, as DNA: TGTGCCAGCAGTGAGGGACTAGCGGGAGGGGGCTCCTACAATGAGCAGTTCTTC.

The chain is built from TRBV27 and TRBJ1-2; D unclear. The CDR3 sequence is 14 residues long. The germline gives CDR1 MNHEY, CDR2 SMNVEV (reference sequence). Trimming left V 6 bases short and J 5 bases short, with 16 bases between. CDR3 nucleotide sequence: TGTGCCAGCAGAAGTGGGGAGATCCAATATGGCTACACCTTC. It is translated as CASRSGEIQYGYTF.

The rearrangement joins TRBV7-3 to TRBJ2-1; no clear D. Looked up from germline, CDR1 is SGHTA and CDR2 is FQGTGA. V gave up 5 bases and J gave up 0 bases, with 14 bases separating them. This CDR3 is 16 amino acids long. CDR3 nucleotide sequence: TGTGCCAGCAGCCATCATCTCGTTAGCTCCTACAATGAGCAGTTCTTC. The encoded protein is CASSHHLVSSYNEQFF.

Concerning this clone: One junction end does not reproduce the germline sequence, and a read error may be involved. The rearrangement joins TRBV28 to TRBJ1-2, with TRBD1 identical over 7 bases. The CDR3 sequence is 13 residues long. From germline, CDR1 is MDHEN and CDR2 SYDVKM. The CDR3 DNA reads TGTGCCAGCACCTCCGGCGGACAGGCGGTATGTTCCTTC. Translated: CASTSGGQAVCSF.

The CDR3 coding sequence is TGTGCCAGTAGTCCTCGGAGGGAGCGGATTTACAATGAGCAGTTCTTC. Its protein product is CASSPRRERIYNEQFF. This chain links TRBV19 with TRBJ2-1; possible D gene TRBD2, 6 bases. CDR3 length: 16 residues. In germline, CDR1 is LNHDA, CDR2 SQIVND (reference sequence). Trimming stripped 5 bases from V and 4 bases from J, with 18 bases between. The variable domain in full, with the rest retrieved from reference TRBV19 and TRBJ2-1, is DGGITQSPKYLFRKEGQNVTLSCEQNLNHDAMYWYRQDPGQGLRLIYYSQIVNDFQKGDIAEGYSVSREKKESFPLTVTSAQKNPTAFYLCASSPRRERIYNEQFFGPGTRLTVL.

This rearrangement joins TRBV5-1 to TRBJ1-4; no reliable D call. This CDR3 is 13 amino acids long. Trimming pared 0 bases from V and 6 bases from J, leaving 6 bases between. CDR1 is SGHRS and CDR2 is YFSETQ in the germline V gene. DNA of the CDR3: TGCGCCAGCAGCTTGGTTCAGGATGAAAAACTGTTTTTT. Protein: CASSLVQDEKLFF.

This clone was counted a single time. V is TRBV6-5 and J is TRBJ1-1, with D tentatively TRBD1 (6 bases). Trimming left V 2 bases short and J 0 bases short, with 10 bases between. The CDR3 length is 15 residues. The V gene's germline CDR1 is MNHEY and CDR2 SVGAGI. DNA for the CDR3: TGTGCCAGCAGTTACCGGGACAAGATGAACACTGAAGCTTTCTTT. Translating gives CASSYRDKMNTEAFF.

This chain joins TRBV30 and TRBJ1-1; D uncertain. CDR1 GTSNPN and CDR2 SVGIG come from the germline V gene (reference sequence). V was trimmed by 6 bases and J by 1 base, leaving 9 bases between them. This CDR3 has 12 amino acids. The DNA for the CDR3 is TGTGCCTGTCATCCCGGGAACACTGAAGCTTTCTTT. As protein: CACHPGNTEAFF. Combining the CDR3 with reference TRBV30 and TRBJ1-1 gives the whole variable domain SQTIHQWPATLVQPVGSPLSLECTVEGTSNPNLYWYRQAAGRGLQLLFYSVGIGQISSEVPQNLSASRPQDRQFILSSKKLLLSDSGFYLCACHPGNTEAFFGQGTRLTVV.

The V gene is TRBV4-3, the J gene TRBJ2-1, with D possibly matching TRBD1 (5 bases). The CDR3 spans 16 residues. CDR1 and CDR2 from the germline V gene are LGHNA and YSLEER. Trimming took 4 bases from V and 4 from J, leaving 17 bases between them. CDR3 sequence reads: CASSPGFARAYNEQFF. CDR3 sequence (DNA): TGCGCCAGCAGCCCCGGTTTTGCCAGGGCATACAATGAGCAGTTCTTC.

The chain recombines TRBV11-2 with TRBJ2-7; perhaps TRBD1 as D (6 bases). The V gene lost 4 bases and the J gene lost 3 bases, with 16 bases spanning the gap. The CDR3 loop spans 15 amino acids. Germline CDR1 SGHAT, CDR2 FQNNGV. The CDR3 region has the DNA TGTGCCAGCAGCTCGCTCGACAGGCCAGTCTACGAGCAGTACTTC. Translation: CASSSLDRPVYEQYF. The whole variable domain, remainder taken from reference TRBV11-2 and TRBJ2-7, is EAGVAQSPRYKIIEKRQSVAFWCNPISGHATLYWYQQILGQGPKLLIQFQNNGVVDDSQLPKDRFSAERLKGVDSTLKIQPAKLEDSAVYLCASSSLDRPVYEQYFGPGTRLTVT.

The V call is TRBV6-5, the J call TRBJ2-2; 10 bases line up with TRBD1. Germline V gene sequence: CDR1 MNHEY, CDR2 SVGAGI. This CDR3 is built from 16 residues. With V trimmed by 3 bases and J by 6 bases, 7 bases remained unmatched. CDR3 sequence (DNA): TGTGCCAGCAGTTATCGGGACAGGGGAGGCTCCGGGGAGCTGTTTTTT. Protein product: CASSYRDRGGSGELFF.

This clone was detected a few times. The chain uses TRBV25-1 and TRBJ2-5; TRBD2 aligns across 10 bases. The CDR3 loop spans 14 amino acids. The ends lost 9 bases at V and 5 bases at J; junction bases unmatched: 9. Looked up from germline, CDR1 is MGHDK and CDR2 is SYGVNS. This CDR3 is CASRGAGGLETQYF. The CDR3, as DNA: TGTGCCAGTAGAGGAGCGGGGGGGCTTGAGACCCAGTACTTC.

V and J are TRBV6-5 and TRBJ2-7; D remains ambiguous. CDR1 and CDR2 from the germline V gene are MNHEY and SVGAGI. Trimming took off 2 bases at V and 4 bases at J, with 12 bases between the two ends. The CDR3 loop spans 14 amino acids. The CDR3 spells CASSYRSVVYEQYF. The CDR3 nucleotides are TGTGCCAGCAGTTACCGAAGTGTGGTGTACGAGCAGTACTTC.

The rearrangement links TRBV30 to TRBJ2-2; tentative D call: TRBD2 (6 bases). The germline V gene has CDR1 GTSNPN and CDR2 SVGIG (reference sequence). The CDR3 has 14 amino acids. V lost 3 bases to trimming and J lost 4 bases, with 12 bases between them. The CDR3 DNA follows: TGTGCCTGGAGCCTGTTGGGGGGCACCGGGGAGCTGTTTTTT. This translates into CAWSLLGGTGELFF.

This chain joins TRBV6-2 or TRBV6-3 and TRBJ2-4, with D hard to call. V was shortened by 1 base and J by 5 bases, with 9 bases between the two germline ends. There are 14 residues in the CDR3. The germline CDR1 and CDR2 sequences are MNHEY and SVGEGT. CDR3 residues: CASSYLGPENIQYF. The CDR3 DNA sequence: TGTGCCAGCAGTTACTTAGGGCCGGAAAACATTCAGTACTTC.

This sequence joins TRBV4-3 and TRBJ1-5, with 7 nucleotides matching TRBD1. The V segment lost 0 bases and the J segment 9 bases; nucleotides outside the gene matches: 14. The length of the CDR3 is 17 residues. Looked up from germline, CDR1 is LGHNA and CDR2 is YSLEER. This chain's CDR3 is CASSQEGGQSTRGPQHF. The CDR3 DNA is TGCGCCAGCAGCCAAGAAGGGGGACAGTCAACACGAGGGCCCCAGCATTTT.

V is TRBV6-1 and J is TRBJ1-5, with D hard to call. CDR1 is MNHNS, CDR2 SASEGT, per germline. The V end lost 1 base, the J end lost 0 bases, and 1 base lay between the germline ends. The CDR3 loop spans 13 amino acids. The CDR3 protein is CASSEVSNQPQHF. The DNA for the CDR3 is TGTGCCAGCAGTGAAGTTAGCAATCAGCCCCAGCATTTT.

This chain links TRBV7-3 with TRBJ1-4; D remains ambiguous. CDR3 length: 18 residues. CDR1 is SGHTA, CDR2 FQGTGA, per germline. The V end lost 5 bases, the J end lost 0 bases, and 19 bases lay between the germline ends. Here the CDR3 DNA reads TGTGCCAGCAGCCCCCCGACCTGTGAGTCTGCAACTAATGAAAAACTGTTTTTT. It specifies CASSPPTCESATNEKLFF.

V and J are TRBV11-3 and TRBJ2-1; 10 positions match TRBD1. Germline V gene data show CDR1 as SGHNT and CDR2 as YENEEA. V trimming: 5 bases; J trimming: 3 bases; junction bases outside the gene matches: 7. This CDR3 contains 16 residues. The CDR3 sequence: CASSGGTGESYNEQFF. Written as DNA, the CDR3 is TGTGCCAGCAGCGGCGGGACAGGGGAGAGCTACAATGAGCAGTTCTTC. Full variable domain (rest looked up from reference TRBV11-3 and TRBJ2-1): EAGVVQSPRYKIIEKKQPVAFWCNPISGHNTLYWYLQNLGQGPELLIRYENEEAVDDSQLPKDRFSAERLKGVDSTLKIQPAELGDSAVYLCASSGGTGESYNEQFFGPGTRLTVL.

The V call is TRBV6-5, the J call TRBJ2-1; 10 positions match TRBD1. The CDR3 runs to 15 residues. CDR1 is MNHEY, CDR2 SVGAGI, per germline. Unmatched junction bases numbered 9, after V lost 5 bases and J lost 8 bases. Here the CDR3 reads CASSNPRQGAYEQFF. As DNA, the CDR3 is TGTGCCAGCAGTAACCCCCGACAGGGGGCTTATGAGCAGTTCTTC.

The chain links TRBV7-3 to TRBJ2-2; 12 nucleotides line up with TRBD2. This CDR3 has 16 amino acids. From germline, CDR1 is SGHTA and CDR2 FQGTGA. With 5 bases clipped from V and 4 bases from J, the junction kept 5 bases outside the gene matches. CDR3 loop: CASSIGLAGPTGELFF. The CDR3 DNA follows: TGTGCCAGCAGCATCGGACTAGCGGGGCCCACCGGGGAGCTGTTTTTT.